A selection of T cell receptor beta chains follows, all from one sample in a study of graft-versus-host responses after intestinal transplantation. Sequencing used immunoSEQ multiplex PCR; TCRdb keeps in-frame clones, though not all of them. The table includes under 100,000 clones, 80% to 95% detected once. The antigens these receptors bind are not known. The sample here was unstimulated CD8+ T cells sorted from spleen or lymph node cells, taken before transplant. These receptors originate from a human donor who was the organ donor for an intestinal transplant. The CDR3 runs from the conserved cysteine through the conserved F or W. The D gene is left open where the match is weak. For some rows the clone size is stated as once, few or many, or as a class when expanded; others skip it.

few	-	TRBV7-9	TRBJ1-3	TGTGCCAGCAGCCCCGTGGAGGCCCGGTTCGCTGGAAACACCATATATTTT	CASSPVEARFAGNTIYF
-	-	TRBV5-6	TRBJ2-5	TGTGCCAGCAGCTTGGCCGTCGGAGGGGAGACCCAGTACTTC	CASSLAVGGETQYF
-	-	TRBV4-1	TRBJ1-1	TGCGCCAGCAGCCAAGAGGCGGTGAACACTGAAGCTTTCTTT	CASSQEAVNTEAFF
once	TRBD2	TRBV4-2	TRBJ2-5	TGTGCCAGCAGCCAAGATGTAAGCGGGGGGCTATTACCACAAGAGACCCAGTACTTC	CASSQDVSGGLLPQETQYF
-	TRBD2	TRBV19	TRBJ2-7	TGTGCCAGTAGTAAAAAAGGACTAGCGGCCTACGAGCAGTACTTC	CASSKKGLAAYEQYF
-	-	TRBV12-5	TRBJ2-7	TGTGCTAGTGCTTACTCGTACGAGCAGTACTTC	CASAYSYEQYF
-	TRBD1	TRBV4-3	TRBJ1-6	TGCGCCAGCAGCCATATACCAGGGGGAAGCAATTCACCCCTCCACTTT	CASSHIPGGSNSPLHF
-	TRBD1	TRBV7-6	TRBJ1-6	TGTGCCAGCAGCTTATCAGGGGGAGGTTCACCCCTCCACTTT	CASSLSGGGSPLHF
-	-	TRBV4-1	TRBJ2-3	TGCGCCAGCAGCGTATCAGGTGGAAATACGCAGTATTTT	CASSVSGGNTQYF
-	-	TRBV27	TRBJ1-6	TGTGCCAGCAGACGACGGGGGAGCTCCTATAATTCACCCCTCCACTTT	CASRRRGSSYNSPLHF
once	TRBD1	TRBV7-9	TRBJ2-1	TGTGCCAGCAGCTCCCGGGACAGGGGCAATGAGCAGTTCTTC	CASSSRDRGNEQFF
-	-	TRBV5-6	TRBJ2-3	TGTGCCAGCAGCTTGGCCAGTTTAGATACGCAGTATTTT	CASSLASLDTQYF
-	-	TRBV27	TRBJ1-1	TGTGCCAGCGCAACGCTGGGGGGCACTGAAGCTTTCTTT	CASATLGGTEAFF
-	-	TRBV29-1	TRBJ2-7	TGCAGCGTTGACGGGGGCTCCTACGAGCAGTACTTC	CSVDGGSYEQYF
-	TRBD1	TRBV5-1	TRBJ2-7	TGCGCCAGCAGCCGCGTCACAGGGGGCTCCTACGAGCAGTACTTC	CASSRVTGGSYEQYF
-	TRBD1	TRBV6-5	TRBJ2-7	TGTGCCAGCAACTTCGGGACAGAGGCCTCCTACGAGCAGTACTTC	CASNFGTEASYEQYF
-	-	TRBV7-6	TRBJ2-5	TGTGCCAGCAGCTTAGCCGGGGGTGAAGAGACCCAGTACTTC	CASSLAGGEETQYF
-	TRBD2	TRBV2	TRBJ2-7	TGTGCCAGCAGTGGACTAGCGGGGGGAGGCGAGCAGTACTTC	CASSGLAGGGEQYF
-	TRBD2	TRBV10-3	TRBJ2-1	TGTGCCATCACGGCTAGCGGGGGGGCATCTAATGAGCAGTTCTTC	CAITASGGASNEQFF
-	TRBD1	TRBV29-1	TRBJ1-1	TGCAGCGTTCGAGTCGGACAGGGCGCTTTCTTT	CSVRVGQGAFF
-	TRBD2	TRBV7-8	TRBJ2-1	TGTGCCAGCAGCTTAAGGCGGGGGGGCCTTAGCAATGAGCAGTTCTTC	CASSLRRGGLSNEQFF
-	-	TRBV9	TRBJ2-1	TGTGCCAGCAGCGGAGGGTCCTACAATGAGCAGTTCTTC	CASSGGSYNEQFF
-	-	TRBV11-2	TRBJ2-7	TGTGCCAGCAGCCCGATCAATCGACTAGTTTACGAGCAGTACTTC	CASSPINRLVYEQYF
-	TRBD2	TRBV6-6	TRBJ2-3	TGTGCCAGCAGCAACGGGCCGGGGGGGGCAGATACGCAGTATTTT	CASSNGPGGADTQYF
-	TRBD1	TRBV12-5	TRBJ1-5	TGTGCTAGTGGTTTAGGGACAGGCTTCAATCAGCCCCAGCATTTT	CASGLGTGFNQPQHF
-	TRBD1	TRBV7-9	TRBJ2-7	TGTGCCAGCAGCTTTGGGGACAGGGGTCACGAGCAGTACTTC	CASSFGDRGHEQYF
-	-	TRBV19	TRBJ1-5	TGTGCCAGTACCCCCGTGTATGGTAGTCAGCCCCAGCATTTT	CASTPVYGSQPQHF
-	TRBD1	TRBV9	TRBJ2-7	TGTGCCAGCAGCCCCGGGACAGGGCTCTCCGAGCAGTACTTC	CASSPGTGLSEQYF
-	-	TRBV19	TRBJ2-7	TGTGCCAGTAGTATAGCGGGGAGCTCCTACGAGCAGTACTTC	CASSIAGSSYEQYF
once	-	TRBV19	TRBJ2-3	TGTGCCAGTAGTCTGGACTTCACAGATACGCAGTATTTT	CASSLDFTDTQYF
-	-	TRBV7-9	TRBJ1-1	TGTGCCAGCAGCGTTGGGCCGAACACTGAAGCTTTCTTT	CASSVGPNTEAFF
-	TRBD1	TRBV28	TRBJ2-2	TGTGCCAGCAGGTGGGGACAGGGAGGGTTCACCGGGGAGCTGTTTTTT	CASRWGQGGFTGELFF
-	-	TRBV2	TRBJ1-2	TGTGCCACCCGTTCAGGGCTTGGCTACACCTTC	CATRSGLGYTF
few	TRBD1	TRBV4-3	TRBJ1-4	TGCGCCAGCAGCCAAGAGCGCCACAGGGGTGCAACTAATGAAAAACTGTTTTTT	CASSQERHRGATNEKLFF
-	-	TRBV5-4	TRBJ2-1	TGTGCCAGCAGCCAAGAAACTAAGGTGGGCAATGAGCAGTTCTTC	CASSQETKVGNEQFF
-	-	TRBV5-6	TRBJ2-7	TGTGCCAGCATCAGGGCAGCTAGCTCCTACGAGCAGTACTTC	CASIRAASSYEQYF
-	TRBD1	TRBV27	TRBJ1-2	TGTGCCAGCAGTCCCGAGGCAGGGGGCTCCTATGGCTACACCTTC	CASSPEAGGSYGYTF
once	TRBD1	TRBV11-2	TRBJ2-7	TGTGCCAGCAGCTTAGGACAGGGGACCTACGAGCAGTACTTC	CASSLGQGTYEQYF
-	-	TRBV6-5	TRBJ2-5	TGTGCCAGCAGTTCCCATACGACTAGTCCACAAGAGACCCAGTACTTC	CASSSHTTSPQETQYF
-	-	TRBV6-1	TRBJ1-6	TGTGCCAGCAGTGGGCTGTTTAATTCACCCCTCCACTTT	CASSGLFNSPLHF
-	TRBD2	TRBV19	TRBJ2-7	TGTGCCAGTAGTAGACTAGCGGACCGCTCCTACGAGCAGTACTTC	CASSRLADRSYEQYF
-	-	TRBV27	TRBJ2-7	TGTGCCAGCAGTACAGACAGAAACAAAGCTTACGAGCAGTACTTC	CASSTDRNKAYEQYF
once	TRBD1	TRBV27	TRBJ1-5	TGTGCCAGCAGTCCCTCGACAGGGAATCAGCCCCAGCATTTT	CASSPSTGNQPQHF
-	TRBD1	TRBV9	TRBJ1-4	TGTGCCAGCAGCCCTCAACAGGGGGCAAAACTGTTTTTT	CASSPQQGAKLFF
-	TRBD1	TRBV9	TRBJ1-2	TGTGCCAGCAGCGTTGCCGGGACAGGGGATGGCTACACCTTC	CASSVAGTGDGYTF
-	TRBD1	TRBV5-5	TRBJ2-7	TGTGCCAGCAGCTTGGAAACCGGGACAGGGAGGTACGAGCAGTACTTC	CASSLETGTGRYEQYF
-	-	TRBV7-8	TRBJ2-5	TGTGCCAGCAGCTTAGGAGTCGGGGAGACCCAGTACTTC	CASSLGVGETQYF
-	-	TRBV4-1	TRBJ1-3	TGCGCCAGCGGGGGACCGGGGGAGTTGGAGGTTACTGGAAACACCATATATTTT	CASGGPGELEVTGNTIYF
-	TRBD1	TRBV29-1	TRBJ2-3	TGCAGCGCCGCACAGGGGGCGAAGACAGATACGCAGTATTTT	CSAAQGAKTDTQYF
-	TRBD2	TRBV4-3	TRBJ2-3	TGCGCCAGCAGCCAAGATCCCCCTAGCGGGGGCTACACAGATACGCAGTATTTT	CASSQDPPSGGYTDTQYF
-	TRBD1	TRBV5-4	TRBJ2-7	TGTGCCAGCAGCTCCTTCCCCGGGACAGAGAACTACGAGCAGTACTTC	CASSSFPGTENYEQYF
-	TRBD1	TRBV6-5	TRBJ1-1	TGTGCCAGCGGGACAGGGAACACTGAAGCTTTCTTT	CASGTGNTEAFF
-	-	TRBV7-4	TRBJ1-2	TGTGCCGGAACAACGGACATTAACTATGGCTACACCTTC	CAGTTDINYGYTF